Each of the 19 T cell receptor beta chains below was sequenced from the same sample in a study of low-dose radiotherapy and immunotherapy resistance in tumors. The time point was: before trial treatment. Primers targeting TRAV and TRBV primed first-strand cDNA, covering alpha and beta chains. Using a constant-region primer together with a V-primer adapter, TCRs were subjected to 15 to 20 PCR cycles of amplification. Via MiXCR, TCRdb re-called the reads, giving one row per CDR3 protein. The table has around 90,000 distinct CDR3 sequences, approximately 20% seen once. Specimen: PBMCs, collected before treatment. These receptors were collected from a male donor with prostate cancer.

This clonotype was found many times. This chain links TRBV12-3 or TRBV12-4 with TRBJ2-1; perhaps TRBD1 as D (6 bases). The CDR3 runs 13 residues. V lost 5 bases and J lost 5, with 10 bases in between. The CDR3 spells CASSPGDHNEQFF. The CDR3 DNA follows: TGTGCCAGCAGTCCAGGGGACCACAATGAGCAGTTCTTC.

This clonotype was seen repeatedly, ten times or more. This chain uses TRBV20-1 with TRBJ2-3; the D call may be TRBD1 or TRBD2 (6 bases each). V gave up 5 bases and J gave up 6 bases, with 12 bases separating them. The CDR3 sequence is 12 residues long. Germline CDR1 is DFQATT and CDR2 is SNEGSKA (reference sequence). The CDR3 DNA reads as TGCAGTGCTCCTTCGGGGGCCGATACGCAGTATTTT. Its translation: CSAPSGADTQYF.

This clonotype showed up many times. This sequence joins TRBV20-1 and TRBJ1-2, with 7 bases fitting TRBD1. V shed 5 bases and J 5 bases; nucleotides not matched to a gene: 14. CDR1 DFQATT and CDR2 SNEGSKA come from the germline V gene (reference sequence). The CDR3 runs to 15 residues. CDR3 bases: TGCAGTGCTGGAGGGGGAGCAGGGGGGACGTATGGCTACACCTTC. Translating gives CSAGGGAGGTYGYTF.

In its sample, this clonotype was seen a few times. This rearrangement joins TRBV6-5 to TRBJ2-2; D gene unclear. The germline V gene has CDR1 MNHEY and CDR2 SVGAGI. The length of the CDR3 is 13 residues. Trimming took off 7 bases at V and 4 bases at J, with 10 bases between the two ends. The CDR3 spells CASNPPGTGELFF. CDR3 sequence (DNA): TGTGCCAGCAACCCTCCGGGCACCGGGGAGCTGTTTTTT.

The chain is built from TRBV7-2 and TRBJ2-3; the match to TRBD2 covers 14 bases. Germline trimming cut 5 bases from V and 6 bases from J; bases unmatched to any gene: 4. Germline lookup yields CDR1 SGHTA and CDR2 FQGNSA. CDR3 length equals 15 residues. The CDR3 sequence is CASSPRTSGGDTQYF. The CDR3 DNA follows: TGTGCCAGCAGCCCGAGGACTAGCGGGGGGGATACGCAGTATTTT.

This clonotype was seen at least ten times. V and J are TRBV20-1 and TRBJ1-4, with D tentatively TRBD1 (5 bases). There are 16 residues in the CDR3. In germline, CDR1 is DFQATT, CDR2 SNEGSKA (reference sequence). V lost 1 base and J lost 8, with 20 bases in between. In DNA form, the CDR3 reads TGCAGTGCTAGAGTGGGACGACACAAGACCCAAGAAAAACTGTTTTTT. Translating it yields CSARVGRHKTQEKLFF.

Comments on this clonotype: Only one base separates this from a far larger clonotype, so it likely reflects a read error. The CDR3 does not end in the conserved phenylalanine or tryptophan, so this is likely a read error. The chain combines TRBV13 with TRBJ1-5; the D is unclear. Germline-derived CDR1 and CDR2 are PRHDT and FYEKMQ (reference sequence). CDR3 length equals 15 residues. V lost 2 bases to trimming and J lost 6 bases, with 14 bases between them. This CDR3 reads CASSLQTTITQPQHL. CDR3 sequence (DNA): TGTGCCAGCAGCTTACAGACCACAATCACTCAGCCCCAGCATCTT.

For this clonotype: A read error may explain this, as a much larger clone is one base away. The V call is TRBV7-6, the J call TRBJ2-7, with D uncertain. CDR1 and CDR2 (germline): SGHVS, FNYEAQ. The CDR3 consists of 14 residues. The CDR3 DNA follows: TGTGCCAACAGCCCACGGCAGATTACGGACGAGCAGTACTTC. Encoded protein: CANSPRQITDEQYF.

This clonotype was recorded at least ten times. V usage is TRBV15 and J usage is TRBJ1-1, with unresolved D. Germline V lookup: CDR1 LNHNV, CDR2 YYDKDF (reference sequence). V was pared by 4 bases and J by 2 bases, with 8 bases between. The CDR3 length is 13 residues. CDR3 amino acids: CATSKTSNTEAFF. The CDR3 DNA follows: TGTGCCACCAGCAAGACCTCAAACACTGAAGCTTTCTTT.

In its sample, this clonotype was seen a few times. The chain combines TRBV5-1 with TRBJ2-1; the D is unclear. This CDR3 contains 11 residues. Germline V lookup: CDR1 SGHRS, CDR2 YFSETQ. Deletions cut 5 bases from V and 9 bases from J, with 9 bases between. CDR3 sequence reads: CASRIEAEQFF. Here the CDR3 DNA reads TGCGCCAGCAGAATAGAGGCTGAGCAGTTCTTC.

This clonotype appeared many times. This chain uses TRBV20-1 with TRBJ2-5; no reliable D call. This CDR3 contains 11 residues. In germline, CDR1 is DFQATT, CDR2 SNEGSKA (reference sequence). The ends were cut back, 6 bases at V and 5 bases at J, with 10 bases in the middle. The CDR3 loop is CSARQWETQYF. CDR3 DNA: TGCAGTGCCAGACAATGGGAGACCCAGTACTTC.

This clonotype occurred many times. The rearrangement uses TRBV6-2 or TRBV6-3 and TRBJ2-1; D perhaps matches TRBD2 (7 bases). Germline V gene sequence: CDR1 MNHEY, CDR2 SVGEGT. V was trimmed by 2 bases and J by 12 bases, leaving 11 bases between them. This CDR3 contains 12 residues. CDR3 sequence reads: CASSYAGAVQFF. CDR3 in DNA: TGTGCCAGCAGTTACGCGGGGGCGGTGCAGTTCTTC.

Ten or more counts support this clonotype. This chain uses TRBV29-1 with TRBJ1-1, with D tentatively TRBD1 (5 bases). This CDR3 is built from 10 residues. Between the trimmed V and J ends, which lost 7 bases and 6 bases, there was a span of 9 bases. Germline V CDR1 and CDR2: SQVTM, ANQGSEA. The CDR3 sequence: CSGPGPEAFF. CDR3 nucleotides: TGCAGCGGCCCGGGGCCTGAAGCTTTCTTT.

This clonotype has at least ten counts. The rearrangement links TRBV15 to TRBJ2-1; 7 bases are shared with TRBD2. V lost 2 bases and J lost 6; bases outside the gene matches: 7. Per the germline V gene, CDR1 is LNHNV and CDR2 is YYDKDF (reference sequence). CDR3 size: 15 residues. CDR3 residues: CATSRKRDYRNEQFF. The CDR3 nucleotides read TGTGCCACCAGCAGAAAGCGGGACTACCGCAATGAGCAGTTCTTC.

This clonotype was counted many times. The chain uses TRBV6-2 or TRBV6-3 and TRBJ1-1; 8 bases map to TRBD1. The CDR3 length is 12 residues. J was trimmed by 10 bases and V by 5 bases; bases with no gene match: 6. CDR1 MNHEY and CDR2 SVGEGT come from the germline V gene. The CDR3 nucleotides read TGTGCCAGCAGTATTGGACAGGGACGAGCTTTCTTT. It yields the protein CASSIGQGRAFF.

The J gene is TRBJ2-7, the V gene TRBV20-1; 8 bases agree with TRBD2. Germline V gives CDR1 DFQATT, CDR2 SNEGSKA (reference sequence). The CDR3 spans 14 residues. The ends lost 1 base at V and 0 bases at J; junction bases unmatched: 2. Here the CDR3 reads CSARGLAGSYEQYF. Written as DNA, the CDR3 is TGCAGTGCTAGAGGTCTAGCGGGCTCCTACGAGCAGTACTTC.

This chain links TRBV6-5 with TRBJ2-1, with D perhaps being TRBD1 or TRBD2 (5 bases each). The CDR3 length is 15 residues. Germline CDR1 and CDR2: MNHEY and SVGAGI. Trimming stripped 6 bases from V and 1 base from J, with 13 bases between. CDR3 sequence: CASRPGQASYNEQFF. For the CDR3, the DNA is TGTGCCAGCAGACCGGGGCAGGCGTCCTACAATGAGCAGTTCTTC.

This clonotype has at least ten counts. For the CDR3, the DNA is TGTGCCACCAGTGAGACCAACAGGCCTAATGAAAAACTGTTTTTT. As protein: CATSETNRPNEKLFF. The V gene is TRBV24-1, the J gene TRBJ1-4, with D maybe TRBD1 (5 bases). Germline V lookup: CDR1 KGHDR, CDR2 SFDVKD. The CDR3 runs to 15 residues. Trimming stripped 4 bases from V and 3 bases from J, with 11 bases between.

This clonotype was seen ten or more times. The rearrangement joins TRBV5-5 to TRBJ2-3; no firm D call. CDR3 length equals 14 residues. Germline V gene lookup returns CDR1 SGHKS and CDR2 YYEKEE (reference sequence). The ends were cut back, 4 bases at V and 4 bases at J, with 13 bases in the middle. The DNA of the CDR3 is TGTGCCAGCAGCATCGGCGTTTCAGCAGATACGCAGTATTTT. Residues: CASSIGVSADTQYF.